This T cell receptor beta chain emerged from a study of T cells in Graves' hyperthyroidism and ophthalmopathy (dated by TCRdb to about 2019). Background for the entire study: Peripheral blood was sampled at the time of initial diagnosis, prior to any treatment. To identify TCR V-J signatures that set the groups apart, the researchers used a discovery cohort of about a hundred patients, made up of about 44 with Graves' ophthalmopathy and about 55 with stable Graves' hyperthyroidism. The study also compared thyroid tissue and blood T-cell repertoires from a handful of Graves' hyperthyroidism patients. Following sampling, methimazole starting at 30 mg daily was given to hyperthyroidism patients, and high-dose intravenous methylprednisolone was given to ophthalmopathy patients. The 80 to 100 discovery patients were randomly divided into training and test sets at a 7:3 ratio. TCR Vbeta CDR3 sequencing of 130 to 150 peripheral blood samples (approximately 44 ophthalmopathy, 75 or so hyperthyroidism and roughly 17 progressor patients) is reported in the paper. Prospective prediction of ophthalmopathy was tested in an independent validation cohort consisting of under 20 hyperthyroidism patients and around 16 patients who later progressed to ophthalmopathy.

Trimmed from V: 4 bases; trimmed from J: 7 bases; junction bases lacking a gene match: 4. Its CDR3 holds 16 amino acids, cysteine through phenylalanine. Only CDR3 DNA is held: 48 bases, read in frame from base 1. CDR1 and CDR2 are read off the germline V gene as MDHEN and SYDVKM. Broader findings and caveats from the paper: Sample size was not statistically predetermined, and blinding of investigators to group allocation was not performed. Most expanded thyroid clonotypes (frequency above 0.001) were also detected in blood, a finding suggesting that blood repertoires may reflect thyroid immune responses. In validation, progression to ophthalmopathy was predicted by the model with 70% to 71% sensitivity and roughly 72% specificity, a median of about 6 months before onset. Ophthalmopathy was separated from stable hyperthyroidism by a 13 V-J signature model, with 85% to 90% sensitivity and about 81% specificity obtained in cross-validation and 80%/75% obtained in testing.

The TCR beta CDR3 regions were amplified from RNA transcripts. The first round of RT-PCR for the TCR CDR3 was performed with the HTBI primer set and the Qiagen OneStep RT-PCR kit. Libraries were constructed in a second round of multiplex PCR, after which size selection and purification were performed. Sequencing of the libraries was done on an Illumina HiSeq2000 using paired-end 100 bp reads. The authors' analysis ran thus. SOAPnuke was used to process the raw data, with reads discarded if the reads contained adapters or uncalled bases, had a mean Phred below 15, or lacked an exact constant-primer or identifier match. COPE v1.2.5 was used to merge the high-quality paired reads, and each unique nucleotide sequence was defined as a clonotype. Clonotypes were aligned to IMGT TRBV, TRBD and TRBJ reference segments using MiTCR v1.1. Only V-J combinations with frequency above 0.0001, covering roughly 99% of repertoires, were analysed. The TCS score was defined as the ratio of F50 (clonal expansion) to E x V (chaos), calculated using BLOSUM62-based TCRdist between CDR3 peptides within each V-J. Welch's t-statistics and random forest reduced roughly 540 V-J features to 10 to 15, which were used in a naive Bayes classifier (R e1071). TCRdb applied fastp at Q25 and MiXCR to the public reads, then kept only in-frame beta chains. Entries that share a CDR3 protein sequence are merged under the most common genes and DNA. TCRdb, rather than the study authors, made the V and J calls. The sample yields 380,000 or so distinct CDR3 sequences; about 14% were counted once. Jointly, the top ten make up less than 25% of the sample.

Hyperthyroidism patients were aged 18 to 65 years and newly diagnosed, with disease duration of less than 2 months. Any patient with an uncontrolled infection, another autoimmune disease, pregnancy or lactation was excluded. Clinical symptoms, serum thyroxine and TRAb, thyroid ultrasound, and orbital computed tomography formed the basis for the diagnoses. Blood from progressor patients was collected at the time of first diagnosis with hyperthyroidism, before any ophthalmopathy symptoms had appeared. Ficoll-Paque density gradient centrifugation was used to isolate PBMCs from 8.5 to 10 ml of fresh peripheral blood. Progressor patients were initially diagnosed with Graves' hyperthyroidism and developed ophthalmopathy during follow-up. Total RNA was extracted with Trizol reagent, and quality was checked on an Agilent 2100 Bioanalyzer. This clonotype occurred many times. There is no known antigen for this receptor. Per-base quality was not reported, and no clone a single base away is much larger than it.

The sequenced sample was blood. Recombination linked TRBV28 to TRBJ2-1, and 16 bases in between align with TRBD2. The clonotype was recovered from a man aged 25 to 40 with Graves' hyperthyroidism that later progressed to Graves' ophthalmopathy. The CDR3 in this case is CASSWGLAGGGNEQFF. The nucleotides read TGTGCCAGCAGTTGGGGACTAGCGGGGGGGGGGAATGAGCAGTTCTTC.